The clone carrying this T cell receptor beta chain was counted only a few times. Per the study methods: Estimation of nucleated cell counts was performed using reference gene primer amplification. TCRdb keeps only in-frame clones here, not all; method: immunoSEQ multiplex PCR. V and J calls and clone size are those listed in that table; D and trimming were worked out from the DNA. The table lists tens of thousands of clones, 87% of them singletons. This sample was taken from a study of blood T cell repertoires in COVID-19. At the level of the study: Samples of COVID-19 (acute and convalescent) were obtained from the United States, Italy and Spain. Sources were T cells, B-cell-depleted T cells, or PBMCs; the material itself was cDNA or gDNA.

The CDR3 length is 15 residues. The ends lost 4 bases at V and 3 bases at J; junction bases unmatched: 7. Per the germline V gene, CDR1 is SGHKS and CDR2 is YYEKEE (reference sequence). This clonotype originated in a male donor with acute or convalescent COVID-19. The sample was peripheral blood. The chain employs TRBV5-5 and TRBJ2-3; 8 nucleotides line up with TRBD2. The CDR3 DNA follows: TGTGCCAGCAGCCGGGACGGGGGGGCAACAGATACGCAGTATTTT. This translates into CASSRDGGATDTQYF.